Here is one T cell receptor (beta chain) with its context. Its specificity is not known. This entry is derived from a study of cytomegalovirus exposure and HLA in healthy donors. The study ran its PCR with 60 Vbeta and 13 Jbeta primers. Sequenced by immunoSEQ multiplex PCR; TCRdb stores in-frame clones only, minus some. The repertoire holds about 130,000 clones, with roughly two thirds as singletons. Overall study results and limits: The study put 150 or so TCR beta chains on its list as cytomegalovirus-associated. The dataset shows that most TCR sequences were rare, while some public TCRs occurred in many donors. Later analysis associated a missense DCLRE1C variant with TCR beta V- and J-gene trimming.

The germline gives CDR1 MNHEY, CDR2 SMNVEV (reference sequence). The ends lost 6 bases at V and 5 bases at J; junction bases unmatched: 0. The length of the CDR3 is 13 residues. The TCR originated in a man between 25 and 39 years old in good health and CMV-seropositive. The sequencing sample was made of PBMCs. The chain is built from TRBV27 and TRBJ2-5, with 13 nucleotides matching TRBD2. CDR3 residues: CASRLAGGETQYF. Here the CDR3 DNA reads TGTGCCAGCAGACTAGCGGGGGGGGAGACCCAGTACTTC.